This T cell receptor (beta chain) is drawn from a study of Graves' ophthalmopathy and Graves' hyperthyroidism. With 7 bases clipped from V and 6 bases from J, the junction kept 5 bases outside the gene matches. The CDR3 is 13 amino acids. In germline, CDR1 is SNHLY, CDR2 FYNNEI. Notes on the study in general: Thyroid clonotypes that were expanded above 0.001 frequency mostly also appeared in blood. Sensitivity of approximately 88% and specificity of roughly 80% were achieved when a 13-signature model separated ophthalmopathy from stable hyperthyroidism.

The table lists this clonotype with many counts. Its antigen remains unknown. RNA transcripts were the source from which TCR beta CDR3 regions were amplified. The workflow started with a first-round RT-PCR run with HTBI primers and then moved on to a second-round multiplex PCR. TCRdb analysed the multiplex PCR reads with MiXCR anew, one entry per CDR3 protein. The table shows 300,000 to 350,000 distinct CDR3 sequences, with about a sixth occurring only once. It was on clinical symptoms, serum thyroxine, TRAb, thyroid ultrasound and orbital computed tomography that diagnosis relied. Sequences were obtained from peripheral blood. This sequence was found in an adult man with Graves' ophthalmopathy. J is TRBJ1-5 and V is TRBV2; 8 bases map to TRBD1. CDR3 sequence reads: CASNRQGTQPQHF. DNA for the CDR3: TGTGCCAGCAACCGACAGGGGACTCAGCCCCAGCATTTT. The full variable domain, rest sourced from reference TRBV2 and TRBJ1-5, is EPEVTQTPSHQVTQMGQEVILRCVPISNHLYFYWYRQILGQKVEFLVSFYNNEISEKSEIFDDQFSVERPDGSNFTLKIRSTKLEDSAMYFCASNRQGTQPQHFGDGTRLSIL.